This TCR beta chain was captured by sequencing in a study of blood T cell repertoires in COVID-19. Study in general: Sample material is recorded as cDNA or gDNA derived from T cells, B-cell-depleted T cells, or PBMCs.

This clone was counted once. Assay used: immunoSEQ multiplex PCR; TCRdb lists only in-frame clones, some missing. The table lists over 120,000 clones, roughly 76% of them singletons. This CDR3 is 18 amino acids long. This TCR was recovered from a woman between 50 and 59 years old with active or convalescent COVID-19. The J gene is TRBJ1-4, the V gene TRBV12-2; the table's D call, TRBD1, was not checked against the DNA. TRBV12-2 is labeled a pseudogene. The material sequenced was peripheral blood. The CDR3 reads CASRLGPGQSNCNEKLFF. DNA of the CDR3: TGTGCAAGTCGCTTAGGCCCTGGACAGAGCAACTGTAATGAAAAACTGTTTTTT.